The clone carrying this T cell receptor beta chain has more than one count but fewer than ten. Antigen specificity is unknown. This CDR3 contains 14 residues. Trimming pared 0 bases from V and 4 bases from J, leaving 10 bases between. Looked up from germline, CDR1 is SGHRS and CDR2 is YFSETQ. The record originates from a study of beta chain features in type 1 diabetes. For the study at large: Examination of sorted cells across all samples involved 90 million to 120 million cells.

Expressed TCRB transcripts were sequenced because the isolated RNA had all been reverse transcribed beforehand. This table comes from immunoSEQ multiplex PCR, and its TCRdb copy is limited to in-frame clones, with some not included. The sample contains 200,000 to 250,000 clones, 9.6% of which appear only once. Overall study results and limits: Although PCR might favor shorter templates, it would do so equally in patients and controls. Healthy donors had naive, central memory and Treg TCRB repertoires that appeared less similar than those seen among patients.

This receptor was taken from a woman aged 18 to 35 in good health. The chain couples TRBV5-1 to TRBJ2-5; D gene unclear. Input material: naive CD4+ T cells from blood. CDR3 amino acids: CASSLASGRETQYF. DNA of the CDR3: TGCGCCAGCAGCTTGGCCTCGGGTCGAGAGACCCAGTACTTC.